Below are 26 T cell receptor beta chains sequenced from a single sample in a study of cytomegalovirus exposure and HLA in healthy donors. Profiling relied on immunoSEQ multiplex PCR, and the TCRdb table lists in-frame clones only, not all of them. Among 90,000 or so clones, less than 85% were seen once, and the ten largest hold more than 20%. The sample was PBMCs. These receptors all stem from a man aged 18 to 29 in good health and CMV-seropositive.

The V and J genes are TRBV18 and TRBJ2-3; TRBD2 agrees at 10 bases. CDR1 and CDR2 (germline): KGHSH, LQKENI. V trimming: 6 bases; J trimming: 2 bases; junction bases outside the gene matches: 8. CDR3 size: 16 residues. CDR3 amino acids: CASSPGTSELTDTQYF. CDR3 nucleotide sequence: TGTGCCAGCTCCCCCGGGACTAGCGAACTCACAGATACGCAGTATTTT. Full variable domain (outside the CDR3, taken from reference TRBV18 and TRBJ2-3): NAGVMQNPRHLVRRRGQEARLRCSPMKGHSHVYWYRQLPEEGLKFMVYLQKENIIDESGMPKERFSAEFPKEGPSILRIQQVVRGDSAAYFCASSPGTSELTDTQYFGPGTRLTVL.

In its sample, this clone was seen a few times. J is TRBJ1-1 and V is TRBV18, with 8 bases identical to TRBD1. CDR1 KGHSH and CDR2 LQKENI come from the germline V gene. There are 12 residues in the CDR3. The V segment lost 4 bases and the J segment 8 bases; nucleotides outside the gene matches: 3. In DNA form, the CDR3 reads TGTGCCAGCTCACTCCAGGGGGCGGAAGCTTTCTTT. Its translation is CASSLQGAEAFF. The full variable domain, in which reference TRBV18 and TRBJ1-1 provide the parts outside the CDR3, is NAGVMQNPRHLVRRRGQEARLRCSPMKGHSHVYWYRQLPEEGLKFMVYLQKENIIDESGMPKERFSAEFPKEGPSILRIQQVVRGDSAAYFCASSLQGAEAFFGQGTRLTVV.

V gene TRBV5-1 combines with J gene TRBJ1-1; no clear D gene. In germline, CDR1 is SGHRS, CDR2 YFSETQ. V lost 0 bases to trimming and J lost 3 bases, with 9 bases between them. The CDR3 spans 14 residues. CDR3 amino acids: CASSLVPVDTEAFF. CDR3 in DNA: TGCGCCAGCAGCTTGGTCCCGGTGGACACTGAAGCTTTCTTT.

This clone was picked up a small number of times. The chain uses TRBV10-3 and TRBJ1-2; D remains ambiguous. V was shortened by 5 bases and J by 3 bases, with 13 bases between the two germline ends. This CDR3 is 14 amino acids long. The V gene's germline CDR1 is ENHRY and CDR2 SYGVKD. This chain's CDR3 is CAISSRGGDYGYTF. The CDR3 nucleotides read TGTGCCATCAGTTCCCGAGGAGGAGACTATGGCTACACCTTC.

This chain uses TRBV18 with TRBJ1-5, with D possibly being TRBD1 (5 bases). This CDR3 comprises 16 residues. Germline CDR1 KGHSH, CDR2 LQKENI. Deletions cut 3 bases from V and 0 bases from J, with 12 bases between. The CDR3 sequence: CASSPRDSYSNQPQHF. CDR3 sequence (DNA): TGTGCCAGCTCACCCCGCGACAGTTATAGCAATCAGCCCCAGCATTTT.

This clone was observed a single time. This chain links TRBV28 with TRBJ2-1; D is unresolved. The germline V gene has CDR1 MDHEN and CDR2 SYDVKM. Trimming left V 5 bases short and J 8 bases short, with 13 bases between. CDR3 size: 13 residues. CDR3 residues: CASSPPRPYEQFF. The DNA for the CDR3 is TGTGCCAGCAGTCCCCCTCGTCCCTATGAGCAGTTCTTC.

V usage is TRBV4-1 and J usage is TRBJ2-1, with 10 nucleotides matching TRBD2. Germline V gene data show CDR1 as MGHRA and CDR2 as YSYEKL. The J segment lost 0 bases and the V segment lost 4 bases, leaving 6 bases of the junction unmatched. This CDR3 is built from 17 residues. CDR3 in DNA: TGCGCCAGCAGCCGCGGACTAGCGGAAAGCTCCTACAATGAGCAGTTCTTC. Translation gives CASSRGLAESSYNEQFF.

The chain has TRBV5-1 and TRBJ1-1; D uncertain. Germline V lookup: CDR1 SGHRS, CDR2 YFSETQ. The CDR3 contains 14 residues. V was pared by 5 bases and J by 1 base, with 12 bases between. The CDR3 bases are TGCGCCAGCAGTTCTCGGGGAGGGAACACTGAAGCTTTCTTT. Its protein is CASSSRGGNTEAFF.

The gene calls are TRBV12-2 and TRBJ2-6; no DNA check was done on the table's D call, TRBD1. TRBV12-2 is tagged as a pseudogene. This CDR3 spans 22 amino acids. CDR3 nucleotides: TGTGCAAGTCGCTTACGAAGGGGGGACAGGGCTGGTCCCCGATCTGGGGCCAACGTCCTGACTTTC. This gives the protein CASRLRRGDRAGPRSGANVLTF.

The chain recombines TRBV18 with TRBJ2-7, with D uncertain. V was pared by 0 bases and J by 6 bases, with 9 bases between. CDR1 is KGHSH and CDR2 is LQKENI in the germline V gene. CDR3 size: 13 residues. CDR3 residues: CASSPPIPSEQYF. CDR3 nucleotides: TGTGCCAGCTCACCACCGATCCCTAGCGAGCAGTACTTC.

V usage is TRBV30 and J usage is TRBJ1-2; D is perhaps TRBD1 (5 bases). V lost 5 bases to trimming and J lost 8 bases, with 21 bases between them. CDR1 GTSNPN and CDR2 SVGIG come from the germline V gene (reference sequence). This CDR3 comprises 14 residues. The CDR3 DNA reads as TGTGCCTGGGAGGACTCCAGCGGGGCGGGGGGCTACACCTTC. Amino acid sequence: CAWEDSSGAGGYTF.

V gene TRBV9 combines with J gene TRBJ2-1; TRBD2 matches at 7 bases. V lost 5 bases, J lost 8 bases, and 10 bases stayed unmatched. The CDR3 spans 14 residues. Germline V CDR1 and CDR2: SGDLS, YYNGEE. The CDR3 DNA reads TGTGCCAGCAGTGGATTCTCGGGAGGAGATGAGCAGTTCTTC. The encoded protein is CASSGFSGGDEQFF.

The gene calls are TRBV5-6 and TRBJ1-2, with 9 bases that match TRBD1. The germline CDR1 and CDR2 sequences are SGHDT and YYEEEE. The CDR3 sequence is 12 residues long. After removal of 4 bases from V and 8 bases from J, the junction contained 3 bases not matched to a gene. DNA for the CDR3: TGTGCCAGCAGCCCCACAGGGGGCGGCTACACCTTC. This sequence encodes CASSPTGGGYTF. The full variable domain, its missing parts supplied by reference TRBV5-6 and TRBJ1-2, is DAGVTQSPTHLIKTRGQQVTLRCSPKSGHDTVSWYQQALGQGPQFIFQYYEEEERQRGNFPDRFSGHQFPNYSSELNVNALLLGDSALYLCASSPTGGGYTFGSGTRLTVV.

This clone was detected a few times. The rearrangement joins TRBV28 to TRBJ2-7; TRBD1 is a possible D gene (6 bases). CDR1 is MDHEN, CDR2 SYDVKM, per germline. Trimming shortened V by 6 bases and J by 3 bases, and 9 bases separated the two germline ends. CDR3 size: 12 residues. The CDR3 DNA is TGTGCCAGCAGCCCCAGGGGCTACGAGCAGTACGTC. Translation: CASSPRGYEQYV.

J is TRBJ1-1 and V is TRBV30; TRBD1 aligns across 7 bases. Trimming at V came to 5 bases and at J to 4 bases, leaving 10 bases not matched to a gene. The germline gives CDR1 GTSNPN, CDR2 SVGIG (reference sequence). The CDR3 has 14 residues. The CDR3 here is CAWGKRQGRTEAFF. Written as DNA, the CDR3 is TGTGCCTGGGGCAAAAGACAGGGTCGCACTGAAGCTTTCTTT.

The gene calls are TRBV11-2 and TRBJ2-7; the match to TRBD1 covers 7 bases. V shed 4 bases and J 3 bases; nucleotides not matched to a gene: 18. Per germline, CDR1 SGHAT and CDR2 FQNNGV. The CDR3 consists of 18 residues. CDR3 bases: TGTGCCAGCAGCTCGTTTCCGATTGGGACAGACCCCTTCTACGAGCAGTACGTC. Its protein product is CASSSFPIGTDPFYEQYV.

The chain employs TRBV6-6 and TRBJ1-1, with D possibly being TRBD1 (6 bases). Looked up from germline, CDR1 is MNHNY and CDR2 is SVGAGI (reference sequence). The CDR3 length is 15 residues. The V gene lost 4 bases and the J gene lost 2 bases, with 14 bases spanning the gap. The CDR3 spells CASSSLGTTNTEAFF. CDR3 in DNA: TGTGCCAGCAGTTCCCTAGGGACAACCAACACTGAAGCTTTCTTT.

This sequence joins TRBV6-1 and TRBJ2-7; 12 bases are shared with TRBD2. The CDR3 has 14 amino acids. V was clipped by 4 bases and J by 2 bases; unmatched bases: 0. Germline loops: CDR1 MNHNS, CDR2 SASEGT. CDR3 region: CASSGTSGTYEQYV. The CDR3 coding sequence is TGTGCCAGCAGTGGGACTAGCGGGACCTACGAGCAGTACGTC.

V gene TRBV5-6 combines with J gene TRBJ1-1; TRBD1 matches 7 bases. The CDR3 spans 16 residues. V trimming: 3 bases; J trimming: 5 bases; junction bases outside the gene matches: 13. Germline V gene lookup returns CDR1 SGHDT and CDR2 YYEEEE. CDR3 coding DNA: TGTGCCAGCAGCTCCGACAGGGTGGCGCGATGGACTGAAGCTTTCTTT. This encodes CASSSDRVARWTEAFF. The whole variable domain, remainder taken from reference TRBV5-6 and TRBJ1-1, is DAGVTQSPTHLIKTRGQQVTLRCSPKSGHDTVSWYQQALGQGPQFIFQYYEEEERQRGNFPDRFSGHQFPNYSSELNVNALLLGDSALYLCASSSDRVARWTEAFFGQGTRLTVV.

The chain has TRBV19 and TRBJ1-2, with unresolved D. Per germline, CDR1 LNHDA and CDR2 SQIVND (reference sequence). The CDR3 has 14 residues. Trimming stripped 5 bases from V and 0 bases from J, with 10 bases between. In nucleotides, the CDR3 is TGTGCCAGTAGTGCGGCAGCAGCTAACTATGGCTACACCTTC. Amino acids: CASSAAAANYGYTF.

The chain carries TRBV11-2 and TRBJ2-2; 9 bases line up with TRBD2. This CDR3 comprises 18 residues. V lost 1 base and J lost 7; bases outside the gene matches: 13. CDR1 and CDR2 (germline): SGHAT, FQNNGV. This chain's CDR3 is CASSLGVGSGSWDGELFF. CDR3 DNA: TGTGCCAGCAGCTTAGGGGTTGGTAGCGGGAGTTGGGACGGGGAGCTGTTTTTT.

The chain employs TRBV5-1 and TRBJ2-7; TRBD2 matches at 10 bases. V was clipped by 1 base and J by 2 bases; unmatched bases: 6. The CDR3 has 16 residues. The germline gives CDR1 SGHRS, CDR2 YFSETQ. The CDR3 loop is CASSLWRGTSAYEQYF. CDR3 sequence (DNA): TGCGCCAGCAGCTTGTGGCGTGGGACTAGCGCCTACGAGCAGTACTTC.

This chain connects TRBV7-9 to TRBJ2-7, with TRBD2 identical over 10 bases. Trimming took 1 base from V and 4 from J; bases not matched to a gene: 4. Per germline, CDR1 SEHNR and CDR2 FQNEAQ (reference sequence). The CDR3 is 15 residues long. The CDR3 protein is CASSLEPSGGYEQYF. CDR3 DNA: TGTGCCAGCAGCTTAGAGCCTAGCGGGGGATACGAGCAGTACTTC.

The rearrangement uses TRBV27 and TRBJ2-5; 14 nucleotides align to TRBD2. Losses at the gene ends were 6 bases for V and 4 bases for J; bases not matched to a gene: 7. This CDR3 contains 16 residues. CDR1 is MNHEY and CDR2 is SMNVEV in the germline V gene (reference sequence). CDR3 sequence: CASRPTSGRARETQYF. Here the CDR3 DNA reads TGTGCCAGCAGACCGACTAGCGGGAGGGCCCGAGAGACCCAGTACTTC.

The CDR3, as DNA: TGTGCCAGCAACACCGACAGGCGGGGGCGAACTGAAGCTTTCTTT. As protein: CASNTDRRGRTEAFF. The rearrangement uses TRBV28 and TRBJ1-1; TRBD1 might be the D (6 bases). The germline gives CDR1 MDHEN, CDR2 SYDVKM. The CDR3 loop spans 15 amino acids. V was cut by 7 bases and J by 5 bases, with 20 bases left in between.

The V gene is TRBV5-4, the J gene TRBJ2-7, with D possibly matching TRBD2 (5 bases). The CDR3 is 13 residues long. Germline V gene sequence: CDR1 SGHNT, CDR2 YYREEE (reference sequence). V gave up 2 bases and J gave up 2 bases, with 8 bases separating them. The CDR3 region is CASSLDGTYEQYF. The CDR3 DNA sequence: TGTGCCAGCAGCTTAGACGGGACCTACGAGCAGTACTTC. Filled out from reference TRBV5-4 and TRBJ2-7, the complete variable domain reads ETGVTQSPTHLIKTRGQQVTLRCSSQSGHNTVSWYQQALGQGPQFIFQYYREEENGRGNFPPRFSGLQFPNYSSELNVNALELDDSALYLCASSLDGTYEQYFGPGTRLTVT.